This is a list of T cell receptor beta chains from one sample in a study of identical twins. MiXCR, applied by TCRdb to the 5' RACE reads, yields one record per CDR3 protein. The data show hundreds of thousands of distinct CDR3 sequences, with approximately 8.3% seen just once and around 1.8% held by the top ten. This sample also appeared in a second study, on yellow fever vaccine responses in identical twins.

Specimen: memory (CD45RO+) T cells sorted from blood. The source of these receptors is a woman under 30 in good health. CDR3s include the opening cysteine and the closing phenylalanine or tryptophan. Fields, in order: clone size, D gene, J gene, V gene, CDR3 DNA, CDR3 protein. The D gene is left open where the match is weak. Clone size is not always given. Where it is, it says once, few, many or a class for expanded clones.

size: NA; D: NA; J: TRBJ1-4; V: TRBV7-8; DNA: TGTGCCAGCAGCTTAGGGGTGACAGTTACTAATGAAAAACTGTTTTTT; CDR3: CASSLGVTVTNEKLFF
size: many; D: TRBD1; J: TRBJ2-7; V: TRBV5-1; DNA: TGCGCCAGCACCGCCGGGACAGGGGCCTACGAGCAGTACTTC; CDR3: CASTAGTGAYEQYF
size: many; D: NA; J: TRBJ2-7; V: TRBV11-1; DNA: TGTGCCAGCAGCTTAGTTGGAGGATCCGTTAGCTCCTACGAGCAGTACTTC; CDR3: CASSLVGGSVSSYEQYF
size: NA; D: NA; J: TRBJ2-3; V: TRBV28; DNA: TGTGCCAGCAGACTTCCCGGGAGAGGAGATACGCAGTATTTT; CDR3: CASRLPGRGDTQYF
size: many; D: TRBD2; J: TRBJ2-2; V: TRBV5-1; DNA: TGCGCCAGCAGCAAGACCCCTAGCGGGAGGTCCGGGGAGCTGTTTTTT; CDR3: CASSKTPSGRSGELFF
size: many; D: NA; J: TRBJ1-1; V: TRBV7-2; DNA: TGTGCCAGCAGCTTGAAGACAGGTCACACTGAAGCTTTCTTT; CDR3: CASSLKTGHTEAFF
size: few; D: NA; J: TRBJ1-3; V: TRBV20-1; DNA: TGCAGTGCAGAACAGGTTTACTCTGGAAACACCATATATTTT; CDR3: CSAEQVYSGNTIYF
size: few; D: NA; J: TRBJ1-1; V: TRBV4-2; DNA: TGTGCCAGCAGCCAGGTCAGGTTGAGCACTGAAGCTTTCTTT; CDR3: CASSQVRLSTEAFF
size: many; D: NA; J: TRBJ2-3; V: TRBV20-1; DNA: TGCAGTGCCCTATCAGGGGCTAGCGGTTTTCAGGTCGCAGATACGCAGTATTTT; CDR3: CSALSGASGFQVADTQYF
size: few; D: NA; J: TRBJ2-6; V: TRBV5-5; DNA: TGTGCCAGCAGCACAAAGCCGGGTTCCGGGGCCAACGTCCTGACTTTC; CDR3: CASSTKPGSGANVLTF
size: many; D: TRBD2; J: TRBJ2-1; V: TRBV28; DNA: TGTGCCAGCAGTTACGGACTAGCGGGGCTCAATGAGCAGTTCTTC; CDR3: CASSYGLAGLNEQFF
size: NA; D: NA; J: TRBJ2-7; V: TRBV4-1; DNA: TGCGCCAGCAGCCAAGATTTGGGGGTCGCAACCTACGAGCAGTACTTC; CDR3: CASSQDLGVATYEQYF
size: many; D: TRBD1; J: TRBJ2-6; V: TRBV6-5; DNA: TGTGCCAGCAGTTACCAGGGACAGGGTTCTGGGGCCAACGTCCTGACTTTC; CDR3: CASSYQGQGSGANVLTF
size: many; D: NA; J: TRBJ2-1; V: TRBV4-2; DNA: TGTGCCAGCAGCCAAGAATGGCATGGTTCCTACAATGAGCAGTTCTTC; CDR3: CASSQEWHGSYNEQFF
size: NA; D: NA; J: TRBJ1-1; V: TRBV4-3; DNA: TGCGCCAGCAGCCAATTGTGGGCCTTGAACACTGAAGCTTTCTTT; CDR3: CASSQLWALNTEAFF
size: NA; D: NA; J: TRBJ2-7; V: TRBV4-2; DNA: TGTGCCAGCAGCCAAGATGGTGAGAGGTTCACCTACGAGCAGTACTTC; CDR3: CASSQDGERFTYEQYF
size: once; D: NA; J: TRBJ2-5; V: TRBV4-1; DNA: TGCGCCGGCAGCCGGGGGAACTTGAGGGAGACCCAGTACTTC; CDR3: CAGSRGNLRETQYF
size: few; D: NA; J: TRBJ1-1; V: TRBV7-9; DNA: TGTGCCAGCAGCTTATCGTTGGTCACTGAAGCTTTCTTT; CDR3: CASSLSLVTEAFF
size: many; D: TRBD2; J: TRBJ2-5; V: TRBV20-1; DNA: TGCAGTGCTATTGGAACTAGCGGGAGAGAGACCCAGTACTTC; CDR3: CSAIGTSGRETQYF
size: few; D: NA; J: TRBJ2-5; V: TRBV27; DNA: TGTGCCAGCAGTTCGTCCCAGGGTTTATGGACCCAGTACTTC; CDR3: CASSSSQGLWTQYF
size: NA; D: NA; J: TRBJ2-7; V: TRBV7-2; DNA: TGTGCCAGCAGCTTCCGGGAGGAGCAGTACTTC; CDR3: CASSFREEQYF
size: few; D: NA; J: TRBJ2-1; V: TRBV5-1; DNA: TGCGCCAGCAGCTTGGTGGCGGGGAGCTACAATGAGCAGTTCTTC; CDR3: CASSLVAGSYNEQFF